The rows below give T cell receptor beta chains drawn from one sample of a study of T cell responses to AZD1222 COVID-19 vaccine. Profiled with immunoSEQ multiplex PCR; TCRdb holds only in-frame clones, not every one. This table holds 40,000 to 55,000 clones, less than 95% found once. The sequences come from peripheral blood, collected 28 days after the second AZD1222 dose. These receptor sequences come from an adult who received the AZD1222 COVID-19 vaccine. The CDR3 runs from the conserved cysteine through the conserved F or W. The D gene is left open where the match is weak. The size field is filled for only some rows; it gives once, few, many or a size class.

clone size | J gene | V gene | D gene | CDR3 DNA | CDR3 protein
. | TRBJ2-7 | TRBV4-3 | . | TGCGCCAGCAGCCAAGATCGGGTCGTCTCCTACGAGCAGTACTTC | CASSQDRVVSYEQYF
. | TRBJ2-1 | TRBV30 | . | TGTGCCTGGAGTTCCACGGGGGACTTAGGTGAGCAGTTCTTC | CAWSSTGDLGEQFF
. | TRBJ2-2 | TRBV4-3 | . | TGCGCCAGCAGCCAAGAGGGGGGAATCGGGGAGCTGTTTTTT | CASSQEGGIGELFF
. | TRBJ2-1 | TRBV7-2 | TRBD2 | TGTGCCAGCAGTCTTACTAGCGGGGGGGCACGAGAGCAGTTCTTC | CASSLTSGGAREQFF
. | TRBJ2-1 | TRBV2 | . | TGTGCCAGCAAGGGCGGGGATACCTACAATGAGCAGTTCTTC | CASKGGDTYNEQFF
. | TRBJ1-4 | TRBV15 | . | TGTGCCACGGGGGCACTTGAAACTAATGAAAAACTGTTTTTT | CATGALETNEKLFF
. | TRBJ2-2 | TRBV15 | . | TGTGCCACCAGCAGAGACAGAGCCAACACCGGGGAGCTGTTTTTT | CATSRDRANTGELFF
. | TRBJ2-7 | TRBV10-3 | TRBD2 | TGTGCCATCAGTAAGACTAGCTTTACCTACGAGCAGTACTTC | CAISKTSFTYEQYF
few | TRBJ1-1 | TRBV7-8 | . | TGTGCCAGCGGGGTTGGGGGATCGAACACTGAAGCTTTCTTT | CASGVGGSNTEAFF
. | TRBJ1-2 | TRBV6-5 | . | TGTGCCAGCAGTTACAACAGCTATGGCTACACCTTC | CASSYNSYGYTF
. | TRBJ2-1 | TRBV30 | . | TGTGCCTGGAGTGTATCCCGGACAGAGCAGTTCTTC | CAWSVSRTEQFF
. | TRBJ2-1 | TRBV5-6 | TRBD2 | TGTGCCAGCAGCTTGGGGCTAGCGGGGGGGCTCTATGAGCAGTTCTTC | CASSLGLAGGLYEQFF
. | TRBJ1-2 | TRBV6-2/TRBV6-3 | . | TGTGCCAGCAGTTCACTTTACCGCGTGGGACCAACCAGGGACTATGGCTACACCTTC | CASSSLYRVGPTRDYGYTF
. | TRBJ2-7 | TRBV5-1 | . | TGCGCCAGCAGCTTGGATACAGGGCCCTACGAGCAGTACTTC | CASSLDTGPYEQYF
. | TRBJ2-3 | TRBV18 | TRBD2 | TGTGCCAGCTCACCAACTAGCGGGGGGTACACAGATACGCAGTATTTT | CASSPTSGGYTDTQYF
. | TRBJ2-1 | TRBV2 | . | TGTGCCAGCAGTGAAGCCCCGGGGTTTGAGCAGTTCTTC | CASSEAPGFEQFF
once | TRBJ1-1 | TRBV6-2/TRBV6-3 | . | TGTGCCAGCAGTTACTCGAGCCGAGGGCAGGGTGAAGCTTTCTTT | CASSYSSRGQGEAFF
. | TRBJ1-2 | TRBV28 | TRBD1 | TGTGCCAGCAGGGACAGGAACTATGGCTACACCTTC | CASRDRNYGYTF